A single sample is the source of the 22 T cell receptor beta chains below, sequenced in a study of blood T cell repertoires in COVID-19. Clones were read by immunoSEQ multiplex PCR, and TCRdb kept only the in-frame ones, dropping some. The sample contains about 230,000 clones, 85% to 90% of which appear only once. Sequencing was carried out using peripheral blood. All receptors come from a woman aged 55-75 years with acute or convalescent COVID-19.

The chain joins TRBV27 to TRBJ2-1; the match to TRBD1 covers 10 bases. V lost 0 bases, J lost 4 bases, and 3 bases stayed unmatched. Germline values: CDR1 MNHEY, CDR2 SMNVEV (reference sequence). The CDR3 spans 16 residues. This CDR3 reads CASSLSGQGMYNEQFF. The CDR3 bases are TGTGCCAGCAGTTTATCGGGACAGGGGATGTACAATGAGCAGTTCTTC.

The CDR3 nucleotides read TGTGCCAGCAGTTTAACTACACGCGCTAACTATGGCTACACCTTC. As protein: CASSLTTRANYGYTF. The chain recombines TRBV6-5 with TRBJ1-2; no clear D gene. Trimming removed 4 bases from V and 0 bases from J, with 12 bases in between. The germline V gene has CDR1 MNHEY and CDR2 SVGAGI. The CDR3 length is 15 residues.

This CDR3 reads CSVGQGTGNGYTF. CDR3 DNA: TGCAGCGTGGGGCAAGGGACAGGGAACGGCTACACCTTC. J is TRBJ1-2 and V is TRBV29-1, with 9 bases fitting TRBD1. The trim removed 6 bases at V and 8 bases at J, leaving 10 bases unmatched. This CDR3 is built from 13 residues. Germline V lookup: CDR1 SQVTM, CDR2 ANQGSEA.

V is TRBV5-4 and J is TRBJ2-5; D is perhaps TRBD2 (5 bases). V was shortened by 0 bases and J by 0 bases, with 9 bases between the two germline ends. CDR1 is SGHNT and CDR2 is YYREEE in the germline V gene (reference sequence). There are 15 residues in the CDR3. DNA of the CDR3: TGTGCCAGCAGCTTGGGTACGACTAACCAAGAGACCCAGTACTTC. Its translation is CASSLGTTNQETQYF.

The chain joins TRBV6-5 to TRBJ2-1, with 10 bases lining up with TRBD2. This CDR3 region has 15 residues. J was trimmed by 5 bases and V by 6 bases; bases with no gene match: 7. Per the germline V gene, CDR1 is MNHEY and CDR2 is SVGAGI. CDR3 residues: CASSQSGGAHNEQFF. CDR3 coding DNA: TGTGCCAGCAGCCAGAGCGGGGGGGCCCACAATGAGCAGTTCTTC.

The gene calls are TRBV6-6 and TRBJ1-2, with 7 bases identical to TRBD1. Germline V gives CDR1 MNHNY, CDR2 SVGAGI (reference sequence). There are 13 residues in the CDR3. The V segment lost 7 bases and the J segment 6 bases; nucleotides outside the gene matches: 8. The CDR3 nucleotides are TGTGCCAGCAAAAAGACAGGGTTGGATGGCTACACCTTC. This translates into CASKKTGLDGYTF.

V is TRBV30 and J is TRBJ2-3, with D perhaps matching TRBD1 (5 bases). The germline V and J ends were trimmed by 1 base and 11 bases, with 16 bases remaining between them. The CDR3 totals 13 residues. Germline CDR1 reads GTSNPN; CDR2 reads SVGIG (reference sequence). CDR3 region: CAWSAVGHRKQYF. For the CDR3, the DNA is TGTGCCTGGAGTGCAGTAGGACACCGTAAGCAGTATTTT.

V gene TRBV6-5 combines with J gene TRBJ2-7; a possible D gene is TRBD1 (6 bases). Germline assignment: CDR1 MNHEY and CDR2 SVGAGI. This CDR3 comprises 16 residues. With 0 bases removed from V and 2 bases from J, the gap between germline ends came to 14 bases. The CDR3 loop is CASSYSKTRGTYEQYF. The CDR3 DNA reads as TGTGCCAGCAGTTACTCGAAAACGAGGGGGACCTACGAGCAGTACTTC.

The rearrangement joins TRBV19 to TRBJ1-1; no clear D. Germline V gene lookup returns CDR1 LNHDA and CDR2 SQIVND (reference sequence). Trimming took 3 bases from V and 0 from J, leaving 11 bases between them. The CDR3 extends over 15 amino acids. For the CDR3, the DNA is TGTGCCAGTAGTATCCGGGAGACGTTGAACACTGAAGCTTTCTTT. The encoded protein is CASSIRETLNTEAFF.

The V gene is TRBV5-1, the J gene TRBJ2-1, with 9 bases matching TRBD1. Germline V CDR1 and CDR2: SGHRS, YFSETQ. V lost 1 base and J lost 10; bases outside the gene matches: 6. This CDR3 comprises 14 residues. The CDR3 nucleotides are TGCGCCAGCAGCTTGCGGACAGGGGAATTCGAGCAGTTCTTC. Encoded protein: CASSLRTGEFEQFF.

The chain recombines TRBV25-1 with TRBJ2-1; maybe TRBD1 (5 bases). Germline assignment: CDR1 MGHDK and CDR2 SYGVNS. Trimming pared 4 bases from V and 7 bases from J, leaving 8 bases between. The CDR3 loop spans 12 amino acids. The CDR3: CASSVGRNEQFF. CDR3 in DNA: TGTGCCAGCAGTGTGGGGCGAAATGAGCAGTTCTTC.

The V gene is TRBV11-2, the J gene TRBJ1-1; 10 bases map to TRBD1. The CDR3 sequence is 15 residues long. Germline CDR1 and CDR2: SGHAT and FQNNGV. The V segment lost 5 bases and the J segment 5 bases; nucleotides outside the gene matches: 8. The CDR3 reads CASSLIGQGGTEAFF. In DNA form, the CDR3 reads TGTGCCAGCAGCCTCATTGGACAGGGGGGGACTGAAGCTTTCTTT.

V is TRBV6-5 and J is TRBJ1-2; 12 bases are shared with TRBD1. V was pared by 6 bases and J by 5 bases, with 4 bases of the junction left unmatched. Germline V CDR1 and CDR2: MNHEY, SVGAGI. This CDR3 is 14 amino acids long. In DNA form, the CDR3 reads TGTGCCAGCAGGCCGGGACAGGGGGCTTATGGCTACACCTTC. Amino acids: CASRPGQGAYGYTF.

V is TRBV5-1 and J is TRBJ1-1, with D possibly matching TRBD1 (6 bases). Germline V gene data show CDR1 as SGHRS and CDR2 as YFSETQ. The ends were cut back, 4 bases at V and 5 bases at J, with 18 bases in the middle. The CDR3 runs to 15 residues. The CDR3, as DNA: TGCGCCAGCAGCAAGGACAGAAGCTTGGGGACTGAAGCTTTCTTT. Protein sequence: CASSKDRSLGTEAFF.

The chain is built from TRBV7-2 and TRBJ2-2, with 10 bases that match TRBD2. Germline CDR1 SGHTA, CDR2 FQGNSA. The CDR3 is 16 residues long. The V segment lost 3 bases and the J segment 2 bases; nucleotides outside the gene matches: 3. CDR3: CASSFSGGANTGELFF. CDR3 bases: TGTGCCAGCAGCTTCAGCGGGGGGGCAAACACCGGGGAGCTGTTTTTT.

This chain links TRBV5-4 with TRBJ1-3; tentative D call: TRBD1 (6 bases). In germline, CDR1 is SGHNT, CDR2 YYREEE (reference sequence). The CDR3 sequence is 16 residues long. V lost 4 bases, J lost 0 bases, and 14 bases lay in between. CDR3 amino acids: CASSPGQSSSGNTIYF. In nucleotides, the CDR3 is TGTGCCAGCAGCCCCGGACAGTCGAGCTCTGGAAACACCATATATTTT.

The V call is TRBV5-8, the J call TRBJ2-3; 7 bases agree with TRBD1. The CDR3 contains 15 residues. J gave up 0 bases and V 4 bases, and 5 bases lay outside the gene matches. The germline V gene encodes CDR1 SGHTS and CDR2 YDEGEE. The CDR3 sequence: CASSQGEPSTDTQYF. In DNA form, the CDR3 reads TGTGCCAGCAGCCAGGGGGAGCCAAGCACAGATACGCAGTATTTT.

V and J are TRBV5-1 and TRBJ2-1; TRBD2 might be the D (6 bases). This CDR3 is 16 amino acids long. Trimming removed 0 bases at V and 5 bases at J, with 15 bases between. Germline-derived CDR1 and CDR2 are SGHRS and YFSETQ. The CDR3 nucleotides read TGCGCCAGCAGCTTGGCCAAGGCTAGCGCTAACAATGAGCAGTTCTTC. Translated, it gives CASSLAKASANNEQFF. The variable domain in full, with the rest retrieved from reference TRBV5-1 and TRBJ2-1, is KAGVTQTPRYLIKTRGQQVTLSCSPISGHRSVSWYQQTPGQGLQFLFEYFSETQRNKGNFPGRFSGRQFSNSRSEMNVSTLELGDSALYLCASSLAKASANNEQFFGPGTRLTVL.

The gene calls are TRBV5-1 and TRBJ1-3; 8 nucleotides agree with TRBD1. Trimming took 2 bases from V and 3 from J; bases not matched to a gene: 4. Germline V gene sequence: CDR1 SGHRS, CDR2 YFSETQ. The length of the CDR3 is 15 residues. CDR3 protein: CASSFGTGGGNTIYF. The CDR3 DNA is TGCGCCAGCAGCTTCGGGACAGGAGGTGGAAACACCATATATTTT.

CDR3: CASSAGDTQYF. As DNA, the CDR3 is TGCGCCAGCAGTGCAGGGGATACGCAGTATTTT. The V call is TRBV10-1, the J call TRBJ2-3; possible D gene TRBD1, 5 bases. The length of the CDR3 is 11 residues. Trimming shortened V by 4 bases and J by 6 bases, and 5 bases separated the two germline ends. Germline V gene data show CDR1 as WNHNN and CDR2 as SYGVQD (reference sequence).

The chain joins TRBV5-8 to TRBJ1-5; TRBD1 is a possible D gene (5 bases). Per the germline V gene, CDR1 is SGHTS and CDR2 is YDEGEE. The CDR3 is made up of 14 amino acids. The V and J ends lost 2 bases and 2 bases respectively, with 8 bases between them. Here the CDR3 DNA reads TGTGCCAGCAGCTTACGACAGCGCAATCAGCCCCAGCATTTT. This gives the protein CASSLRQRNQPQHF.

The CDR3 here is CAWTRQGLGYGYTF. The DNA of the CDR3 is TGTGCCTGGACCCGACAGGGGTTAGGTTATGGCTACACCTTC. V is TRBV30 and J is TRBJ1-2; 8 bases align to TRBD1. The CDR3 length is 14 residues. The germline V gene encodes CDR1 GTSNPN and CDR2 SVGIG (reference sequence). Trimming removed 4 bases from V and 5 bases from J; junction bases left unmatched: 9.